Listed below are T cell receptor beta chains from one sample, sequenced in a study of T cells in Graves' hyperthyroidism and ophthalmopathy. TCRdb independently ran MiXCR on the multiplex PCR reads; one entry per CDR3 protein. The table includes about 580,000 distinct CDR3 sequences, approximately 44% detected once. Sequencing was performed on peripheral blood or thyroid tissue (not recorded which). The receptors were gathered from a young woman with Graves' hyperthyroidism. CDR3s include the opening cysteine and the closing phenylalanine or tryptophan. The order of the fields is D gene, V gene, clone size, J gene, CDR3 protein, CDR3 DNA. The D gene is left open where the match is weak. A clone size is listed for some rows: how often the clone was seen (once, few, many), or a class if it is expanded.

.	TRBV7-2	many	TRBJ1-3	CASSLRGLPGNTIYF	TGTGCCAGCAGTCTGAGGGGTCTTCCTGGAAACACCATATATTTT
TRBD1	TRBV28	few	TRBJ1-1	CASITGQGFTEAFF	TGTGCCAGCATCACGGGACAGGGTTTCACTGAAGCTTTCTTT
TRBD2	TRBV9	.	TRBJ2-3	CASRAGGPLDTQYF	TGTGCCAGCAGGGCGGGAGGGCCGTTAGATACGCAGTATTTT
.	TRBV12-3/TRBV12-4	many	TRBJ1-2	CASNRGRIANYGYTF	TGTGCCAGCAATAGAGGACGCATCGCTAACTATGGCTACACCTTC
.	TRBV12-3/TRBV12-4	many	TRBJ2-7	CASSPAGYEQYF	TGTGCCAGCAGCCCTGCTGGCTACGAGCAGTACTTC
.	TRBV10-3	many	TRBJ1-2	CAISPREDSRGYTF	TGTGCCATCAGCCCCCGGGAAGACTCCCGTGGCTACACCTTC
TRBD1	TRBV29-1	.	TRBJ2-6	CSVRTGGLEGANVLTF	TGCAGCGTTCGGACAGGGGGGCTGGAAGGGGCCAACGTCCTGACTTTC
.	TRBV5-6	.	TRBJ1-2	CASSRGLNSGNTF	TGTGCCAGCAGCAGGGGACTGAACTCTGGAAACACCTTC
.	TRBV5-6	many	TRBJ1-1	CASSVTYRVTEAFF	TGTGCCAGCAGCGTCACGTACCGGGTCACTGAAGCTTTCTTT
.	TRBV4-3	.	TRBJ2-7	CASSLTINYGQYF	TGCGCCAGCAGCTTGACCATCAACTACGGGCAGTACTTC
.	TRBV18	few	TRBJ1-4	CASSPAGRANEKLFF	TGTGCCAGCTCACCAGCGGGGCGTGCTAATGAAAAACTGTTTTTT
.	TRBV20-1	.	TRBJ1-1	CSARDATSGDNEAFF	TGCAGTGCTAGAGATGCGACTAGCGGTGACAATGAAGCTTTCTTT
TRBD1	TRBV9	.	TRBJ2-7	CASSGRTGYEQYF	TGTGCCAGCAGCGGCCGGACAGGATACGAGCAGTACTTC
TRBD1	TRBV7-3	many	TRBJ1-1	CASSSVPGQGMNTEAFF	TGTGCCAGCAGCTCCGTCCCGGGACAGGGGATGAACACTGAAGCTTTCTTT
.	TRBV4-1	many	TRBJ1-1	CASSPQILGNTEAFF	TGCGCCAGCAGCCCCCAGATACTGGGGAACACTGAAGCTTTCTTT
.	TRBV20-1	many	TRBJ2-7	CSARQDRSSYEQYF	TGCAGTGCTCGCCAGGACAGAAGCTCCTACGAGCAGTACTTC
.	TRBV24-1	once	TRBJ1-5	CATSASRGFNQPQHF	TGTGCCACCAGTGCTAGCCGGGGCTTCAATCAGCCCCAGCATTTT
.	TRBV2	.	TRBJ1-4	CASSGTWGEKLFF	TGTGCCAGCAGTGGGACATGGGGTGAAAAACTGTTTTTT
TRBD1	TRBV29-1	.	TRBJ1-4	CSNLQGDEKLFF	TGCAGCAACTTACAGGGGGACGAGAAACTGTTTTTT
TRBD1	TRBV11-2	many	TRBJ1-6	CASSPTGGRNSPLHF	TGTGCCAGCAGCCCTACAGGGGGCCGAAATTCACCCCTCCACTTT
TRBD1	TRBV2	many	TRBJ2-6	CASLRDRVYGANVLTF	TGTGCCAGTCTCCGGGACAGGGTATATGGGGCCAACGTCCTGACTTTC
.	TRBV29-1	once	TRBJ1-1	CRRGIMNTEAFF	TGCAGAAGAGGGATCATGAACACTGAAGCTTTCTTT
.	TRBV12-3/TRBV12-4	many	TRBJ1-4	CASSKDRPATNEKLFF	TGTGCCAGCAGTAAGGACAGACCCGCAACTAATGAAAAACTGTTTTTT
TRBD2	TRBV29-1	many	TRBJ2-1	CSARLAGTYNEQFF	TGCAGCGCTAGACTAGCGGGAACCTACAATGAGCAGTTCTTC
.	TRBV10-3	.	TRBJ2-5	CAISRETQYF	TGTGCCATCAGTAGAGAGACCCAGTACTTC
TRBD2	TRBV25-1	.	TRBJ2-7	CASSPGLAGVYEQYF	TGTGCCAGCAGCCCGGGACTAGCGGGTGTCTACGAGCAGTACTTC
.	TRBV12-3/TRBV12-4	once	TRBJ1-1	CASSLAGTTNTEAFF	TGTGCCAGCAGTTTAGCCGGGACAACGAACACTGAAGCTTTCTTT
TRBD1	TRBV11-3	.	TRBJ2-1	CASSDDRVALDEQFF	TGTGCCAGCAGCGATGACAGGGTCGCTTTGGATGAGCAGTTCTTC
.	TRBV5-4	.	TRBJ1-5	CASRLSGGDGHSNQPQHF	TGTGCCAGCCGGTTGTCTGGCGGGGACGGACATAGCAATCAGCCCCAGCATTTT
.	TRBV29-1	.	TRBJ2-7	CSSGQPSYEQYF	TGCAGCTCCGGACAGCCCTCCTACGAGCAGTACTTC
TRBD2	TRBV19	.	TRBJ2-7	CTSSTSGSSYEQYF	TGTACCAGTAGTACTAGCGGGAGCTCCTACGAGCAGTACTTC
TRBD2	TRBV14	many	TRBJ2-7	CASSRTGTSGSYEQYF	TGTGCCAGCAGCCGAACCGGGACTAGCGGGAGCTACGAGCAGTACTTC
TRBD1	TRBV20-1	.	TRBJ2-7	CSARALGQGDSYEQYF	TGCAGTGCTAGAGCCTTGGGACAGGGGGATTCCTACGAGCAGTACTTC
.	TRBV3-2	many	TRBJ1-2	CASSQDLTGNYGYTF	TGTGCCAGCAGCCAAGATCTTACAGGGAACTATGGCTACACCTTC
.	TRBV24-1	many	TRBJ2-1	CATRGTAGQDNEQFF	TGTGCCACCAGGGGGACAGCGGGCCAGGACAATGAGCAGTTCTTC
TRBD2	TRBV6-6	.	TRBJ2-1	CASSPRTSLGGEQFF	TGTGCCAGCAGTCCAAGGACTAGCCTGGGCGGTGAGCAGTTCTTC
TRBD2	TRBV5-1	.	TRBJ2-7	CASSIGTSGKTGEQYF	TGCGCCAGCAGCATCGGGACTAGCGGGAAAACCGGGGAGCAGTACTTC
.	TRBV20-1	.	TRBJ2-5	CSARHRVETQYF	TGCAGTGCTAGACACAGGGTAGAGACCCAGTACTTC
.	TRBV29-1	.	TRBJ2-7	CSVSRWEDNEQYF	TGCAGCGTCTCCCGGTGGGAAGATAACGAGCAGTACTTC
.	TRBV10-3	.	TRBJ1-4	CAITEGTQENEKLFF	TGTGCCATCACCGAAGGGACCCAAGAAAATGAAAAACTGTTTTTT
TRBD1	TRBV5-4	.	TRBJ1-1	CASSLGTGRLNTEAFF	TGTGCCAGCAGCTTGGGGACAGGGCGTTTGAACACTGAAGCTTTCTTT
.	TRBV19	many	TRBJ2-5	CASSTGTKETQYF	TGTGCCAGTAGTACCGGCACCAAAGAGACCCAGTACTTC
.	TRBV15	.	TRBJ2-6	CATSSLEPTGANVLTF	TGTGCCACCAGCAGCTTAGAGCCAACTGGGGCCAACGTCCTGACTTTC
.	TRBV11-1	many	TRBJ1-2	CASSLRDGREANYGYTF	TGTGCCAGCAGCCTGAGGGACGGCCGAGAAGCTAACTATGGCTACACCTTC
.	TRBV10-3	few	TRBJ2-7	CAISETDEQYF	TGTGCCATCAGTGAAACGGACGAGCAGTACTTC
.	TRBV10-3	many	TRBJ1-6	CAISAMTGDSPLHF	TGTGCCATCAGCGCCATGACAGGAGATTCACCCCTCCACTTT
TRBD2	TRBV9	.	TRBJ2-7	CASSVDSGTYEQYF	TGTGCCAGCAGCGTAGATAGCGGGACATACGAGCAGTACTTC
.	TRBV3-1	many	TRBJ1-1	CASSRGRSTEAFF	TGTGCCAGCAGCCGAGGGCGAAGCACTGAAGCTTTCTTT
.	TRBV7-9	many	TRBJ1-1	CASSLSGVMNTEAFF	TGTGCCAGCAGCTTATCAGGGGTGATGAACACTGAAGCTTTCTTT
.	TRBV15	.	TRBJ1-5	CATSSPNTGYQPQHF	TGTGCCACCAGCAGTCCCAACACGGGCTATCAGCCCCAGCATTTT
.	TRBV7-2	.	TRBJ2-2	CASSPHGRIYTGELFF	TGTGCCAGCAGCCCCCATGGGCGGATATACACCGGGGAGCTGTTTTTT
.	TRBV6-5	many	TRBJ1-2	CASKAGPNYGYTF	TGTGCCAGCAAGGCGGGACCTAACTATGGCTACACCTTC
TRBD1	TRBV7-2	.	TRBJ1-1	CASTPGSTTGADGAFF	TGTGCCAGCACCCCTGGGAGTACGACAGGGGCGGACGGAGCTTTCTTT